The clone carrying this T cell receptor (beta chain) has just one count. Its specificity is not known. The data were taken from a study of shared clonotypes between healthy human individuals. Study information: CD4 naive and CD4 memory each took three plates per donor, while CD8 naive took two and CD8 memory one.

Trimming at V came to 4 bases and at J to 1 base, leaving 12 bases not matched to a gene. CDR3 length: 21 amino acids. CDR1 is MGHRA and CDR2 is YSYEKL in the germline V gene. This was a deep-level run. Original data processing: Filtering differed because ImmunoSEQ produced junction-only sequences that carried no quality scores. Sequenced by immunoSEQ multiplex PCR; TCRdb stores in-frame clones only, minus some. From that table come the V and J calls and clone size; the DNA was used to work out D and trimming. The data show under 650,000 clones, roughly 95% seen once. Study-level findings and limits: Naive CD4 clonotype sharing across a few donors was 4% to 5.5%.

The chain carries TRBV4-1 and TRBJ2-6, with 14 positions matching TRBD2. This receptor was identified in a woman aged 25 to 39 in good health. Sequenced sample: naive CD4+ T cells sorted from blood. Regarding subset: CD45RA+ positively selected. DNA of the CDR3: TGCGCCAGCAGCCGAAAACGGGAGGGGACTAGCGGGAGTTCTGGGGCCAACGTCCTGACTTTC. Translating it yields CASSRKREGTSGSSGANVLTF.